These 7 T cell receptor delta chains share one sample of origin, sequenced in a study of Vδ1+ human thymocytes. Study findings and constraints: In the thymus, TRG and TRD repertoires looked highly polyclonal with Gaussian CDR3 lengths.

Antigens of these TCRs are unknown. Extracted RNA was reverse transcribed into cDNA. The CDR3 regions were amplified by multiplex PCR from V-gene primers to a constant-region primer. TCRdb processed the multiplex PCR reads again with the CATT caller. Among 20,000 to 25,000 delta-chain clones listed, over 7% were seen once. The specimen sequenced was Vdelta1+ gamma-delta thymocytes from the thymus. Described subset: FACS-sorted CD3+ TCRalphabeta- TCRVdelta1+ TCRVdelta2- thymocytes. The source is a child in the first two years of life who had congenital heart surgery.

This sequence joins TRDV1 and TRDJ1, with 8 bases identical to TRDD2. TCRdb does not report a J gene; here it was assigned by matching the DNA to germline references. The V gene's germline CDR1 is TSWWSYY and CDR2 QGS. With 1 base clipped from V and 0 bases from J, the junction kept 16 bases outside the gene matches. The CDR3 is 20 residues long. The CDR3 spells CALGEPASYLVLDYTDKLIF. The CDR3 DNA is TGTGCTCTTGGGGAACCTGCTTCCTACCTCGTACTGGATTACACCGATAAACTCATCTTT.

This clone was seen only a few times. The J gene is TRDJ1, the V gene TRDV3; 13 nucleotides agree with TRDD3. This CDR3 has 18 amino acids. The germline V gene has CDR1 TVYSNPD and CDR2 GDNSRS (reference sequence). J was trimmed by 5 bases and V by 4 bases; bases with no gene match: 19. This chain's CDR3 is CASYPLAFLLGDTDKLIF. For the CDR3, the DNA is TGTGCCTCCTACCCGCTCGCCTTCCTACTGGGGGATACGGATAAACTCATCTTT.

This clone was observed a few times. V usage is TRDV1 and J usage is TRDJ1; 10 nucleotides line up with TRDD3. Germline V CDR1 and CDR2: TSWWSYY, QGS. V was pared by 8 bases and J by 1 base, with 19 bases of the junction left unmatched. CDR3 length: 19 amino acids. CDR3 sequence (DNA): TGTGCTCTTATTCGGTACTGGGGGATTGGTACAAGTAGCACCGATAAACTCATCTTT. It yields the protein CALIRYWGIGTSSTDKLIF.

The chain uses TRDV1 and TRDJ1; 12 nucleotides align to TRDD3. The CDR3 loop spans 22 amino acids. The V gene end was trimmed by 5 bases and the J gene end by 0 bases; junction bases not matched to a gene: 22. In germline, CDR1 is TSWWSYY, CDR2 QGS. CDR3 residues: CALGTPFLHGTGGYFYTDKLIF. In DNA, the CDR3 is TGTGCTCTTGGGACCCCTTTCCTACACGGTACTGGGGGATACTTCTACACCGATAAACTCATCTTT.

This clone was counted a few times. V is TRDV1 and J is TRDJ1, with 12 positions matching TRDD3. Per germline, CDR1 TSWWSYY and CDR2 QGS. After removal of 3 bases from V and 3 bases from J, the junction contained 14 bases not matched to a gene. The length of the CDR3 is 19 residues. CDR3 sequence reads: CALGDPSIPTGGYSDKLIF. CDR3 bases: TGTGCTCTTGGGGATCCCTCCATTCCGACTGGGGGATACTCCGATAAACTCATCTTT.

The rearrangement links TRDV1 to TRDJ1; D assignment may be TRDD2 or TRDD3 (7 bases each). Germline V lookup: CDR1 TSWWSYY, CDR2 QGS. The V end was cut by 4 bases, the J end by 5 bases, with 29 bases between. This CDR3 region has 19 residues. DNA for the CDR3: TGTGCTCTTGGGGCCAAATTTCCTACAGGGGACTGGGGTACAGATAAACTCATCTTT. This gives the protein CALGAKFPTGDWGTDKLIF.

As concerns this clone: The same CDR3 is also encoded by other DNA sequences in this sample. The chain combines TRDV1 with TRDJ1; TRDD3 aligns across 10 bases. Germline CDR1 and CDR2: TSWWSYY and QGS. The CDR3 totals 15 residues. V lost 0 bases to trimming and J lost 5 bases; unmatched junction nucleotides: 3. This CDR3 reads CALGELGDTEDKLIF. The CDR3 DNA is TGTGCTCTTGGGGAACTGGGGGATACGGAAGATAAACTCATCTTT.